These 16 T cell receptor beta chains were sequenced from one sample in a study of control samples from healthy donors and cancer patients. The data were produced by immunoSEQ multiplex PCR, yet TCRdb's version contains in-frame clones alone and is incomplete. Of some 120,000 clones in the sample, around 90% were seen once. Sequenced material: blood. All receptors derive from a man in his forties or fifties in good health.

CDR3 bases: TGTGCCTGGAGCGATAACACTGAAGCTTTCTTT. Translation gives CAWSDNTEAFF. The V call is TRBV30, the J call TRBJ1-1; D remains unclear. V was clipped by 3 bases and J by 2 bases, with 4 bases between them. The CDR3 runs 11 residues. Germline loops: CDR1 GTSNPN, CDR2 SVGIG (reference sequence). Using reference TRBV30 and TRBJ1-1 for the parts outside the CDR3, the full variable domain is SQTIHQWPATLVQPVGSPLSLECTVEGTSNPNLYWYRQAAGRGLQLLFYSVGIGQISSEVPQNLSASRPQDRQFILSSKKLLLSDSGFYLCAWSDNTEAFFGQGTRLTVV.

The chain combines TRBV7-9 with TRBJ2-3, with 12 bases lining up with TRBD2. V dropped 3 bases and J dropped 7; count of bases not matched to a gene: 5. The CDR3 covers 15 residues. CDR1 SEHNR and CDR2 FQNEAQ come from the germline V gene (reference sequence). The DNA for the CDR3 is TGTGCCAGCAGCTTGAGCGGGACTAGCGGGCATACGCAGTATTTT. It encodes CASSLSGTSGHTQYF.

J is TRBJ2-1 and V is TRBV6-4; 10 bases are a match to TRBD2. CDR1 and CDR2 (germline): MRHNA, SNTAGT. CDR3 size: 13 residues. With V trimmed by 6 bases and J by 12 bases, 8 bases remained unmatched. CDR3 protein: CASSALAGDGQFF. Written as DNA, the CDR3 is TGTGCCAGCAGCGCGCTAGCGGGGGACGGGCAGTTCTTC.

The rearrangement uses TRBV6-5 and TRBJ1-1, with D possibly being TRBD1 (6 bases). The V end was cut by 5 bases, the J end by 6 bases, with 16 bases between. The germline V gene has CDR1 MNHEY and CDR2 SVGAGI. This CDR3 region has 14 residues. CDR3 loop: CASSNPSGASEAFF. The CDR3 DNA reads as TGTGCCAGCAGTAACCCCTCGGGGGCGTCTGAAGCTTTCTTT.

V usage is TRBV11-3 and J usage is TRBJ2-3; TRBD2 aligns across 8 bases. The CDR3 extends over 14 amino acids. Trimming took 5 bases from V and 0 from J; bases not matched to a gene: 1. Germline V lookup: CDR1 SGHNT, CDR2 YENEEA. For the CDR3, the DNA is TGTGCCAGCAGCCGGGGGGGGAGCACAGATACGCAGTATTTT. Its translation: CASSRGGSTDTQYF.

The chain joins TRBV19 to TRBJ2-3, with 9 bases fitting TRBD1. Germline V gene data show CDR1 as LNHDA and CDR2 as SQIVND (reference sequence). V trimming: 2 bases; J trimming: 3 bases; junction bases outside the gene matches: 9. CDR3 size: 17 residues. This CDR3 reads CASSIPGQGGRTDTQYF. Written as DNA, the CDR3 is TGTGCCAGTAGTATACCGGGACAGGGCGGTAGAACAGATACGCAGTATTTT.

This clone appeared a few times. The chain combines TRBV2 with TRBJ1-5; no clear D gene. Germline V gene lookup returns CDR1 SNHLY and CDR2 FYNNEI. This CDR3 is 13 amino acids long. V was shortened by 6 bases and J by 4 bases, with 10 bases between the two germline ends. The CDR3 reads CASSLTVNQPQHF. CDR3 DNA: TGTGCCAGCAGCCTGACGGTTAATCAGCCCCAGCATTTT. Filled out from reference TRBV2 and TRBJ1-5, the complete variable domain reads EPEVTQTPSHQVTQMGQEVILRCVPISNHLYFYWYRQILGQKVEFLVSFYNNEISEKSEIFDDQFSVERPDGSNFTLKIRSTKLEDSAMYFCASSLTVNQPQHFGDGTRLSIL.

The gene calls are TRBV7-9 and TRBJ2-5, with TRBD1 matching 8 bases. There are 15 residues in the CDR3. With V trimmed by 4 bases and J by 5 bases, 9 bases remained unmatched. CDR1 and CDR2 from the germline V gene are SEHNR and FQNEAQ (reference sequence). The CDR3 spells CASSSQDREGETQYF. The CDR3 bases are TGTGCCAGCAGCTCGCAGGACAGGGAAGGGGAGACCCAGTACTTC. The complete variable domain, with remaining parts taken from reference TRBV7-9 and TRBJ2-5, reads DTGVSQNPRHKITKRGQNVTFRCDPISEHNRLYWYRQTLGQGPEFLTYFQNEAQLEKSRLLSDRFSAERPKGSFSTLEIQRTEQGDSAMYLCASSSQDREGETQYFGPGTRLLVL.

A single count supports this clone. The V and J genes are TRBV7-2 and TRBJ1-2; 10 bases line up with TRBD1. Per germline, CDR1 SGHTA and CDR2 FQGNSA. This CDR3 has 14 residues. The ends lost 5 bases at V and 8 bases at J; junction bases unmatched: 8. As DNA, the CDR3 is TGTGCCAGCAGCGCCTTGACAGGGGGCCTGGGCTACACCTTC. It encodes CASSALTGGLGYTF.

The DNA for the CDR3 is TGTGCCAGCAGCATAAGGGACCAGTCAGCTTTCTTT. Its translation is CASSIRDQSAFF. The chain has TRBV7-2 and TRBJ1-1, with a weak D call TRBD1 (5 bases). Germline-derived CDR1 and CDR2 are SGHTA and FQGNSA. Trimming pared 5 bases from V and 10 bases from J, leaving 14 bases between. This CDR3 has 12 amino acids.

In this sample, this clone turned up once. The V call is TRBV12-5, the J call TRBJ1-3; D uncertain. CDR3 length: 15 amino acids. Germline V gene lookup returns CDR1 LGHNT and CDR2 FRNRAP. Trimming stripped 4 bases from V and 0 bases from J, with 10 bases between. CDR3 protein: CASGSGPNSGNTIYF. The CDR3 region has the DNA TGTGCTAGTGGTTCAGGACCGAACTCTGGAAACACCATATATTTT. The full variable domain, in which reference TRBV12-5 and TRBJ1-3 provide the parts outside the CDR3, is DARVTQTPRHKVTEMGQEVTMRCQPILGHNTVFWYRQTMMQGLELLAYFRNRAPLDDSGMPKDRFSAEMPDATLATLKIQPSEPRDSAVYFCASGSGPNSGNTIYFGEGSWLTVV.

This clone turned up a few times. The V gene is TRBV25-1, the J gene TRBJ1-1; 7 bases line up with TRBD1. CDR1 MGHDK and CDR2 SYGVNS come from the germline V gene. J gave up 4 bases and V 5 bases, and 4 bases lay outside the gene matches. The CDR3 length is 13 residues. DNA of the CDR3: TGTGCCAGCAGTAAAGGGGGCTTCACTGAAGCTTTCTTT. It encodes CASSKGGFTEAFF. Looking up the rest from reference TRBV25-1 and TRBJ1-1 gives the full variable domain: EADIYQTPRYLVIGTGKKITLECSQTMGHDKMYWYQQDPGMELHLIHYSYGVNSTEKGDLSSESTVSRIRTEHFPLTLESARPSHTSQYLCASSKGGFTEAFFGQGTRLTVV.

This rearrangement joins TRBV19 to TRBJ1-2; TRBD1 agrees at 7 bases. Trimming cost V 5 bases and J 10 bases; bases outside gene matches: 10. The CDR3 is 13 residues long. Germline V gene sequence: CDR1 LNHDA, CDR2 SQIVND (reference sequence). CDR3 sequence: CASSLEGTAPYTF. DNA of the CDR3: TGTGCCAGTAGTCTCGAGGGGACAGCTCCCTACACCTTC.

This chain connects TRBV21-1 to TRBJ1-1; TRBD1 is the table's D call, not checked against the DNA. TRBV21-1 is a listed pseudogene. The CDR3 spans 18 residues. CDR3 region: CASSKRDRIHRGDTGAFF. The CDR3 DNA sequence: TGTGCCAGCAGCAAAAGGGACAGGATACACCGGGGTGACACTGGAGCTTTCTTT.

The chain has TRBV5-1 and TRBJ1-4; D remains ambiguous. Germline V gives CDR1 SGHRS, CDR2 YFSETQ. V was trimmed by 2 bases and J by 4 bases, leaving 9 bases between them. The CDR3 runs 14 residues. The CDR3 DNA reads TGCGCCAGCAGCTTATCAGTTGTTAATGAAAAACTGTTTTTT. It translates to CASSLSVVNEKLFF.

The V gene is TRBV27, the J gene TRBJ2-3; D is ambiguous. Germline lookup yields CDR1 MNHEY and CDR2 SMNVEV (reference sequence). The CDR3 sequence is 13 residues long. Trimming pared 8 bases from V and 6 bases from J, leaving 15 bases between. The CDR3 here is CASALLSKDTQYF. Here the CDR3 DNA reads TGTGCCAGCGCTCTACTGTCGAAGGATACGCAGTATTTT.